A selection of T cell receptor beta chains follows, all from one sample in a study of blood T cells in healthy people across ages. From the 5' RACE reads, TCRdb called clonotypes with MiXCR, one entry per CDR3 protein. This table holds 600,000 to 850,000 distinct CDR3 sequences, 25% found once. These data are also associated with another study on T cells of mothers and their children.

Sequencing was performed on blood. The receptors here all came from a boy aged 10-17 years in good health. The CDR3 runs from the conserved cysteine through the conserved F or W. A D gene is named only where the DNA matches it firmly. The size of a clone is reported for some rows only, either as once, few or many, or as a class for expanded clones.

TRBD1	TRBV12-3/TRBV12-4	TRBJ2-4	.	CASSRTGGANIQYF	TGTGCCAGCAGTCGGACAGGGGGCGCGAACATTCAGTACTTC
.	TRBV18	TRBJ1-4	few	CASSLLRTETNEKLFF	TGTGCCAGCTCCCTACTAAGGACGGAAACTAATGAAAAACTGTTTTTT
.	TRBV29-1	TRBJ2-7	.	CSVEDWQDEQYF	TGCAGCGTTGAAGATTGGCAGGACGAGCAGTACTTC
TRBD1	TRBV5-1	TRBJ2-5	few	CASSDRDRGKETQYF	TGCGCCAGCAGCGACCGGGACAGGGGAAAAGAGACCCAGTACTTC
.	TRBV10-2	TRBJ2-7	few	CASSEGQSSYEQYF	TGCGCCAGCAGTGAGGGACAGAGCTCCTACGAGCAGTACTTC
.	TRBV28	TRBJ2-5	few	CASSLLTADEQYF	TGTGCCAGCAGTTTATTGACAGCAGACGAGCAGTATTTC
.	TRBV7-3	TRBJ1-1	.	CASSHQGTEASF	TGTGCCAGCAGCCATCAGGGGACTGAAGCTTCCTTT
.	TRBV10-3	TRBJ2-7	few	CAIMGGPLSYEQYF	TGTGCCATCATGGGGGGCCCCCTCTCCTACGAGCAGTACTTC
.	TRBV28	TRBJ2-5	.	CASSSLWVSQETQYF	TGTGCCAGCAGTTCCCTTTGGGTCAGCCAAGAGACCCAGTACTTC
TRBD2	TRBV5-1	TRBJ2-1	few	CASSFRSGGNNEQFF	TGCGCCAGCAGCTTCCGGAGCGGGGGAAACAATGAGCAGTTCTTC
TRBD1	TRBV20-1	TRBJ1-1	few	CSATRGQEIWNTEAFF	TGCAGTGCTACCCGGGGACAGGAGATATGGAACACTGAAGCTTTCTTT
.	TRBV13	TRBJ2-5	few	CASAMYQETQYF	TGTGCCAGCGCGATGTACCAAGAGACCCAGTACTTC
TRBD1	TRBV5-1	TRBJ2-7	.	CASSSGTGSTYEQYF	TGCGCCAGCAGCTCGGGGACAGGGTCTACCTACGAGCAGTACTTC
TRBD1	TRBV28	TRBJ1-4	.	CASGTGEKLFF	TGTGCCAGCGGGACAGGTGAAAAACTGTTTTTT
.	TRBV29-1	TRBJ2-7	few	CSVGGRASYEQYF	TGCAGCGTTGGGGGCAGGGCATCCTACGAGCAGTACTTC
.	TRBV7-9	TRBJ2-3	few	CASSLGAPSFDTQYF	TGTGCCAGCAGCCTAGGGGCGCCGTCGTTTGATACGCAGTATTTT
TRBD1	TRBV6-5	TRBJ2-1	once	CASSYSGTGDGEQFF	TGTGCCAGCAGTTACTCGGGTACAGGGGATGGTGAGCAGTTCTTC
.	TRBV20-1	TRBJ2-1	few	CSASRIDGGNEQFF	TGCAGTGCTAGTCGAATAGATGGAGGCAATGAGCAGTTCTTC
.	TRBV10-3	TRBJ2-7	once	CAISTGDWYEQYF	TGTGCCATCAGTACAGGGGACTGGTACGAGCAGTACTTC
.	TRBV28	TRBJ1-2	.	CASSFGSRVTF	TGTGCCAGCAGTTTCGGCTCCAGGGTCACCTTC
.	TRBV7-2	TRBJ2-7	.	CASSLATRGYEQYF	TGTGCCAGCAGCTTAGCTACCCGGGGGTACGAGCAGTACTTC
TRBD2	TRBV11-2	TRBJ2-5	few	CASNPSGTKTQYF	TGTGCCAGCAACCCTAGCGGGACTAAGACCCAGTACTTC
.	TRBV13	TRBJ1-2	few	CASRSRLKNFYGYTF	TGTGCCAGCAGGTCCCGTTTGAAGAACTTTTATGGCTACACCTTC
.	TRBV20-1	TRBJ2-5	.	CSALQKHQETQYF	TGCAGTGCACTACAGAAGCACCAAGAGACCCAGTACTTC
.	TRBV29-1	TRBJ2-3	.	CSAQGGQVTDTQYF	TGCAGCGCCCAAGGGGGGCAAGTTACAGATACACAGTATTTT
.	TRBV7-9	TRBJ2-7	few	CASSIGPLEQYF	TGTGCCAGCAGCATAGGTCCTCTCGAGCAGTACTTC
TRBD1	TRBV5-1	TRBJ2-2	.	CASSLGDRETGELFF	TGCGCCAGCAGCTTGGGGGACAGGGAAACCGGGGAGCTGTTTTTT
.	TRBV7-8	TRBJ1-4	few	CASSPQESTNEKLFF	TGTGCCAGCAGCCCACAGGAATCAACTAATGAAAAACTGTTTTTT
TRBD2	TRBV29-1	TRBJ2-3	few	CSVEDGTSASTDTQYF	TGCAGCGTTGAAGATGGGACTAGCGCTAGCACAGATACGCAGTATTTT
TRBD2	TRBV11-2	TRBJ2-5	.	CASSLMLQRESGTQYF	TGTGCCAGCAGCTTGATGCTGCAGCGGGAGTCAGGGACCCAGTACTTC
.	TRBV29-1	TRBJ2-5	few	CSVAYLTETQYF	TGCAGCGTTGCTTACTTAACAGAGACCCAGTACTTC
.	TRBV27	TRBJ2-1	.	CASSLEVTGLYNEQFF	TGTGCCAGCAGTTTAGAGGTAACAGGGCTCTACAATGAGCAGTTCTTC
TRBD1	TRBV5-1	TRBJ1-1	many	CASSYTGGTEAFF	TGCGCCAGCAGCTATACAGGGGGTACTGAAGCTTTCTTT
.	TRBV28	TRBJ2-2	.	CASRITGTRDSGELFF	TGTGCCAGCAGGATTACCGGGACGCGGGACTCCGGGGAGCTGTTTTTT
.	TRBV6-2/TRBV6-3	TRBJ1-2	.	CASSYSRQNYGYTF	TGTGCCAGCAGTTACTCGAGGCAGAACTATGGCTACACCTTC
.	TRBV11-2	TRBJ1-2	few	CASSLVEGGLVGQPTYGYTF	TGTGCCAGCAGCTTAGTGGAAGGGGGATTAGTAGGACAGCCCACCTATGGCTACACCTTC
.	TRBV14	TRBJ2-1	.	CASSQGSQGYNEQFF	TGTGCCAGCAGCCAAGGAAGTCAGGGGTACAATGAGCAGTTCTTC
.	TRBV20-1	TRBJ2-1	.	CSGIAETIYNEQFF	TGCAGTGGAATAGCGGAGACGATCTACAATGAGCAGTTCTTC
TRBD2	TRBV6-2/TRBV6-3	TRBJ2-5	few	CASSLAGAHQETQYF	TGTGCCAGCAGCCTAGCGGGGGCGCACCAAGAGACCCAGTACTTC
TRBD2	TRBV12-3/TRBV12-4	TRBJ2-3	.	CASSWGLAGDTQYF	TGTGCCAGCAGTTGGGGACTAGCGGGAGATACGCAGTATTTT
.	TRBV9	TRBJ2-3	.	CASSVDYTDTQYF	TGTGCCAGCAGCGTAGATTACACAGATACGCAGTATTTT
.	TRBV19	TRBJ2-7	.	CASKDQSSSLYAEQYF	TGTGCCAGTAAAGACCAATCTAGCAGCCTTTACGCCGAGCAGTACTTC